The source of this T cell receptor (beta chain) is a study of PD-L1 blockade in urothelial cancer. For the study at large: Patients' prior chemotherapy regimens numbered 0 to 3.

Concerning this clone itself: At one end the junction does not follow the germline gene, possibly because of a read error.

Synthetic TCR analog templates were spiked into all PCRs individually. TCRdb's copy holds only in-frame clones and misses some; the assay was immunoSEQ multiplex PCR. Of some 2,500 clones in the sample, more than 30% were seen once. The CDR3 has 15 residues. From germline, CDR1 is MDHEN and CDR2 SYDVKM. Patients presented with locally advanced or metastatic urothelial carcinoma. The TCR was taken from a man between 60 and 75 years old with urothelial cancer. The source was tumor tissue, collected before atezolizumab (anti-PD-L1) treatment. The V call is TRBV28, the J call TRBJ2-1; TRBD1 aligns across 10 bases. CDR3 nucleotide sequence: TGTGCCAGCAGTACTCAGGGACAGGGGTCCCATGAGCAATTCTTC. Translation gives CASSTQGQGSHEQFF.